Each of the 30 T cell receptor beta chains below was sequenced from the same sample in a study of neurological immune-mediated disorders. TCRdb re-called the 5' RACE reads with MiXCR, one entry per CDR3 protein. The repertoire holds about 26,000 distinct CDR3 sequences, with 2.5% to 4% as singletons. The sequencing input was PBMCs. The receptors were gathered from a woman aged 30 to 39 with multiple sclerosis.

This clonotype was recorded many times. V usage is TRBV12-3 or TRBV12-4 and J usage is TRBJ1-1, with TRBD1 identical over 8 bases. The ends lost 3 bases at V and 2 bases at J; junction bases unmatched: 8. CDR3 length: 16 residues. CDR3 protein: CASSFETGVRNTEAFF. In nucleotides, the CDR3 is TGTGCCAGCAGTTTCGAGACAGGGGTACGAAACACTGAAGCTTTCTTT.

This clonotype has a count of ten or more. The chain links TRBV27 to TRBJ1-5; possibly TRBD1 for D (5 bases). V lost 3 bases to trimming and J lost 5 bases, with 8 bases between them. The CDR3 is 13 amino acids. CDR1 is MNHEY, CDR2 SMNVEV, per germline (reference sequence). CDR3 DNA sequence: TGTGCCAGCAGTTTCGTCAGGGATCAGCCCCAGCATTTT. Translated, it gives CASSFVRDQPQHF.

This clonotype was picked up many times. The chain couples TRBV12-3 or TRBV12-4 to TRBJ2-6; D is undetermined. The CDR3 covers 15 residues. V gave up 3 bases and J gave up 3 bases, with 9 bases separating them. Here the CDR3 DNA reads TGTGCCAGCAGTTTCGTCACGGGTGGGGCCAACGTCCTGACTTTC. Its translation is CASSFVTGGANVLTF.

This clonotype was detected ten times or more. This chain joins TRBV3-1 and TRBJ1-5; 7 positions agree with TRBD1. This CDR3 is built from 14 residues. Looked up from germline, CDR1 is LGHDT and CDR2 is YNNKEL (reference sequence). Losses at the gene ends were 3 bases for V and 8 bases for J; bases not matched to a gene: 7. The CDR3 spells CASSQGRGRKPQHF. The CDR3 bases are TGTGCCAGCAGCCAGGGCAGGGGGAGAAAGCCCCAGCATTTT.

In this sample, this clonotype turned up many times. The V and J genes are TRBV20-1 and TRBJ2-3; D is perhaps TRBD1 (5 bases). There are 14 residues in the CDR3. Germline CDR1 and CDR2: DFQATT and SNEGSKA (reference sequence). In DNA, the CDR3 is TGCAGCGGTCAGGGCGACTCAAACACAGATACGCAGTATTTT. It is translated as CSGQGDSNTDTQYF.

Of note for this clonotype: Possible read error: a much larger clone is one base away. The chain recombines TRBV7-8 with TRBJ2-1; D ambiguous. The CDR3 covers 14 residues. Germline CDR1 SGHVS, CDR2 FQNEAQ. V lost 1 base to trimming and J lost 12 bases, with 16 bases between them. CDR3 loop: CASSLGPLREGQFF. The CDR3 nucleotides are TGTGCCAGCAGCTTAGGTCCTCTAAGAGAAGGGCAGTTCTTC.

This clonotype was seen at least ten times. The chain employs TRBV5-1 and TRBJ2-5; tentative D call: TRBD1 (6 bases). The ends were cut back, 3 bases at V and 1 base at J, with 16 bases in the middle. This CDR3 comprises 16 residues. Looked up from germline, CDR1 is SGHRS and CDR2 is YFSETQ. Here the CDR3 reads CASSSPPTGPQETQYF. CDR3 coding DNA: TGCGCCAGCAGCTCCCCTCCGACAGGCCCCCAAGAGACCCAGTACTTC.

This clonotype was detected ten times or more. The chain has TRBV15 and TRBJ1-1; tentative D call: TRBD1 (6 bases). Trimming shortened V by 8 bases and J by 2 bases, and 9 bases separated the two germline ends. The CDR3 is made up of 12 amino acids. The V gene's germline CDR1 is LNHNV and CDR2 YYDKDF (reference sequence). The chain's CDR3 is CATQGKNTEAFF. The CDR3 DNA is TGTGCCACCCAGGGGAAAAACACTGAAGCTTTCTTT. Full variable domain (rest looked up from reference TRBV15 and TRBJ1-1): DAMVIQNPRYQVTQFGKPVTLSCSQTLNHNVMYWYQQKSSQAPKLLFHYYDKDFNNEADTPDNFQSRRPNTSFCFLDIRSPGLGDTAMYLCATQGKNTEAFFGQGTRLTVV.

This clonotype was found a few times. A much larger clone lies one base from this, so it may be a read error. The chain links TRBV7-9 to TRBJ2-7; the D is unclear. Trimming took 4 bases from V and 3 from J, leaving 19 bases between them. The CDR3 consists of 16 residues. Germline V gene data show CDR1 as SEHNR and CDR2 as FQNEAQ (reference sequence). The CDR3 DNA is TGTGCCAGCAGCTCCCGAGGAGCTAGAGCAAGCTACGAGCAGTACTTC. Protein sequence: CASSSRGARASYEQYF.

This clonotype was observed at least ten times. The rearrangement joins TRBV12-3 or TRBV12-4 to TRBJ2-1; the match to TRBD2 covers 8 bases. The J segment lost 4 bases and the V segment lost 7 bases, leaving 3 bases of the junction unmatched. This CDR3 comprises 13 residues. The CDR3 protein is CASNSGTYNEQFF. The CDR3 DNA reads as TGTGCCAGCAATAGCGGGACTTACAATGAGCAGTTCTTC.

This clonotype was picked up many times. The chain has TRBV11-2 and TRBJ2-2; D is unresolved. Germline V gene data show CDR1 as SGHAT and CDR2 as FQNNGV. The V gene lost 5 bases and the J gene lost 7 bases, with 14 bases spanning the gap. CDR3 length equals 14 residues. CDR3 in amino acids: CASSNFLGGGELFF. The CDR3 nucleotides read TGTGCCAGCAGCAATTTCCTGGGCGGCGGGGAGCTGTTTTTT.

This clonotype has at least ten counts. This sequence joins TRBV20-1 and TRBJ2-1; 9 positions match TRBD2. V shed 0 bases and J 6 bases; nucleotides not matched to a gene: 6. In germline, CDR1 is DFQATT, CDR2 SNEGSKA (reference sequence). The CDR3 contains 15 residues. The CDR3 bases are TGCAGTGCTAGAGATATGAGCGGGGGGCCCAATGAGCAGTTCTTC. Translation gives CSARDMSGGPNEQFF.

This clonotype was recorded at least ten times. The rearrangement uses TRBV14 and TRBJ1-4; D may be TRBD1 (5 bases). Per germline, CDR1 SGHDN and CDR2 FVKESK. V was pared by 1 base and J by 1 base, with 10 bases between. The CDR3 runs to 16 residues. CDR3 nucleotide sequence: TGTGCCAGCAGCCAAGCTCTGGGGGTAACTAATGAAAAACTGTTTTTT. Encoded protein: CASSQALGVTNEKLFF.

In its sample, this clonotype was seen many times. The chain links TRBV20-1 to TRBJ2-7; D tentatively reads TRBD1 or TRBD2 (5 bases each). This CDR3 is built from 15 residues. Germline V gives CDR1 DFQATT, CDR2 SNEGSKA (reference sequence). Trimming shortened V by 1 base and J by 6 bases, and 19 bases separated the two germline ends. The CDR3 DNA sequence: TGCAGTGCTAGAGTGGGACCGTTCTCTCGGGGCGAGCAGTACTTC. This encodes CSARVGPFSRGEQYF.

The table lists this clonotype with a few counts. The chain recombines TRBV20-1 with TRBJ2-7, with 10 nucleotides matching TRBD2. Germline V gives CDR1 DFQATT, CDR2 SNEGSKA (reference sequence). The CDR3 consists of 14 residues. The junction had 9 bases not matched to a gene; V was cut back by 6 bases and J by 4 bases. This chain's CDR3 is CSASGASGSYEQYF. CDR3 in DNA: TGCAGTGCAAGCGGTGCTAGCGGGAGTTACGAGCAGTACTTC.

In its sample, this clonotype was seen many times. This CDR3 reads CASSPRAGGSYEQYF. The CDR3 region has the DNA TGTGCCAGCAGCCCAAGAGCAGGGGGGTCCTACGAGCAGTACTTC. V gene TRBV7-2 combines with J gene TRBJ2-7; the D gene is possibly TRBD1 (7 bases). The CDR3 sequence is 15 residues long. Germline V CDR1 and CDR2: SGHTA, FQGNSA. V lost 5 bases and J 1 base, leaving 15 bases between the germline ends.

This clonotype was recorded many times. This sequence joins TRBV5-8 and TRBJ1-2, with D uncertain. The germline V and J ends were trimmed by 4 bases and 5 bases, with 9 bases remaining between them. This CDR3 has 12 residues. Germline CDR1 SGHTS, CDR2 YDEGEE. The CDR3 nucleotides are TGTGCCAGCAGCGGTAACAGATATGGCTACACCTTC. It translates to CASSGNRYGYTF.

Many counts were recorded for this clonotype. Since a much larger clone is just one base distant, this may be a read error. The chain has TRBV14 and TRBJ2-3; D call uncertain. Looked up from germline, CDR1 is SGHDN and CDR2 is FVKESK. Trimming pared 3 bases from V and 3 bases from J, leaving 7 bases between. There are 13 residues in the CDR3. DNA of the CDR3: TGTGCCAGCAGCCAGGGAATAACAGATACGCAGTATTTT. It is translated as CASSQGITDTQYF.

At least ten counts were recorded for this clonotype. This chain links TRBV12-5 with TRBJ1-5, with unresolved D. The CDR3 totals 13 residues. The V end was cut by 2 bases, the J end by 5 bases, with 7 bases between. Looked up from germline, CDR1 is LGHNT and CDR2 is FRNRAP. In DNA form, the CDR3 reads TGTGCTAGTGGTTTGAAGGTGGATCAGCCCCAGCATTTT. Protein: CASGLKVDQPQHF.

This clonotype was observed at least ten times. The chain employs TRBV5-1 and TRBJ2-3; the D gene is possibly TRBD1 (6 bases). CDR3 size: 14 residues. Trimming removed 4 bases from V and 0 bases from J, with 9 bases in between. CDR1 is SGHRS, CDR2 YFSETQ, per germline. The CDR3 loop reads CASSRTESTDTQYF. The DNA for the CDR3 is TGCGCCAGCAGCCGGACAGAAAGCACAGATACGCAGTATTTT.

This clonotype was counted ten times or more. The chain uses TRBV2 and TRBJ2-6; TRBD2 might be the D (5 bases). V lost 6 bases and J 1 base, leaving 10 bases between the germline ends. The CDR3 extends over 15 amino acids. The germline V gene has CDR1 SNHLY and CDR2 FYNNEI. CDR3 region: CASSREVSGANVLTF. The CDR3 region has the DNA TGTGCCAGCAGCCGGGAAGTTTCTGGGGCCAACGTCCTGACTTTC.

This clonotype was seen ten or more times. CDR3 sequence reads: CASSLWSFGTGIYQPQHF. The CDR3 bases are TGTGCCAGCAGTTTATGGAGTTTCGGGACAGGGATTTATCAGCCCCAGCATTTT. The chain uses TRBV12-3 or TRBV12-4 and TRBJ1-5; 9 bases map to TRBD1. Trimming removed 2 bases from V and 5 bases from J; junction bases left unmatched: 13. The CDR3 sequence is 18 residues long.

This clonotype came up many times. CDR3 loop: CASSPALPGSPFYEQYF. In DNA form, the CDR3 reads TGTGCCAGCAGCCCCGCCCTACCGGGGTCTCCATTTTACGAGCAGTACTTC. The chain links TRBV7-9 to TRBJ2-7; possible D gene TRBD2, 5 bases. This CDR3 has 17 amino acids. The V and J ends lost 5 bases and 4 bases respectively, with 24 bases between them. Germline assignment: CDR1 SEHNR and CDR2 FQNEAQ (reference sequence).

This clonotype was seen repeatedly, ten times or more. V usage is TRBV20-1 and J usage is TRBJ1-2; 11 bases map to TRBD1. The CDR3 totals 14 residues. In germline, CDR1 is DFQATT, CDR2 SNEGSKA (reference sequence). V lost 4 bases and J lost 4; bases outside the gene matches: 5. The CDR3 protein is CSAIWTGGGYGYTF. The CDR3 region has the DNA TGCAGTGCTATCTGGACAGGGGGCGGCTATGGCTACACCTTC.

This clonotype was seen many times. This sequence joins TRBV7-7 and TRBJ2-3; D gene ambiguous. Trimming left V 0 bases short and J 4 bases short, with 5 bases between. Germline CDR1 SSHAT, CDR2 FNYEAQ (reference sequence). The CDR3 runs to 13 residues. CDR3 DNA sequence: TGTGCCAGCAGCTTAGCGAGCGCAGATACGCAGTATTTT. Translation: CASSLASADTQYF.

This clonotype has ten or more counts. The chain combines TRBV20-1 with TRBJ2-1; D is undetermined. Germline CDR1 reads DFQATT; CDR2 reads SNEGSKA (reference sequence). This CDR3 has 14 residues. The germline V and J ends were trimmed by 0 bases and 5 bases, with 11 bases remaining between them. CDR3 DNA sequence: TGCAGTGCTAGAGATTATTATGTGGACAATGAGCAGTTCTTC. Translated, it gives CSARDYYVDNEQFF.

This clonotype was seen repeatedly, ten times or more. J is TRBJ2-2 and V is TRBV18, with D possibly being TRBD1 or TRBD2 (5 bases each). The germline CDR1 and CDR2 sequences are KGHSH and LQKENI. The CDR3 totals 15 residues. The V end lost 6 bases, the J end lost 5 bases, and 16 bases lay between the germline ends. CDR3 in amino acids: CASSPRDLRTGELFF. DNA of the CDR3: TGTGCCAGCTCCCCCAGGGACCTGAGGACCGGGGAGCTGTTTTTT.

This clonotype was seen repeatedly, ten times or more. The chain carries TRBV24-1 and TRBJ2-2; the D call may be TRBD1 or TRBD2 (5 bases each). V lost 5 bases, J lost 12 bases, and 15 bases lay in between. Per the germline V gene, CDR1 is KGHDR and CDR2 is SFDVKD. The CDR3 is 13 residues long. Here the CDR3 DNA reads TGTGCCACCAGTGGCGCCTCCGGGACCCAGCTGTTTTTT. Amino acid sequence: CATSGASGTQLFF.

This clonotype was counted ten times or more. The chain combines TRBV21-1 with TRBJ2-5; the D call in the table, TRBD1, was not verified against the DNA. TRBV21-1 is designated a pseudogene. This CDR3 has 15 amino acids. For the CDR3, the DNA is TGTGCCAGCAGCAAGTCCCGACAGGGCCAAGAGACCCAGTACTTC. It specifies CASSKSRQGQETQYF.

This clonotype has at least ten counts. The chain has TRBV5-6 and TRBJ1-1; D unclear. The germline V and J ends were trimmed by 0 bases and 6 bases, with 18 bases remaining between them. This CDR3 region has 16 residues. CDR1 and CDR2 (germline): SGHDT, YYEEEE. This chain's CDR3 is CASSLAPLARTAEAFF. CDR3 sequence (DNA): TGTGCCAGCAGCTTGGCCCCTTTAGCCCGAACCGCTGAAGCTTTCTTT.